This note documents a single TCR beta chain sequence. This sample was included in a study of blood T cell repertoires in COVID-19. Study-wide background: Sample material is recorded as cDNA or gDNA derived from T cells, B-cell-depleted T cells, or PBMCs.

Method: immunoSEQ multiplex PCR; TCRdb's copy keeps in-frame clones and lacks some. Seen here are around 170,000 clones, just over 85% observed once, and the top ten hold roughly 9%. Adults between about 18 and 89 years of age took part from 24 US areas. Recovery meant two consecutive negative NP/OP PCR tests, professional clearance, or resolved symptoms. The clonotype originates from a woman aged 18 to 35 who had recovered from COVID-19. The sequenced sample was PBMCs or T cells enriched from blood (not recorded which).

The CDR3 coding sequence is TGTGCCAGCAGCCCGATGACCACGGGAATCACCGGGGAGCTGTTTTTT. Its translation: CASSPMTTGITGELFF. V usage is TRBV9 and J usage is TRBJ2-2, with D maybe TRBD2 (5 bases). This CDR3 region has 16 residues. The V end lost 4 bases, the J end lost 4 bases, and 17 bases lay between the germline ends. Germline V gene sequence: CDR1 SGDLS, CDR2 YYNGEE.